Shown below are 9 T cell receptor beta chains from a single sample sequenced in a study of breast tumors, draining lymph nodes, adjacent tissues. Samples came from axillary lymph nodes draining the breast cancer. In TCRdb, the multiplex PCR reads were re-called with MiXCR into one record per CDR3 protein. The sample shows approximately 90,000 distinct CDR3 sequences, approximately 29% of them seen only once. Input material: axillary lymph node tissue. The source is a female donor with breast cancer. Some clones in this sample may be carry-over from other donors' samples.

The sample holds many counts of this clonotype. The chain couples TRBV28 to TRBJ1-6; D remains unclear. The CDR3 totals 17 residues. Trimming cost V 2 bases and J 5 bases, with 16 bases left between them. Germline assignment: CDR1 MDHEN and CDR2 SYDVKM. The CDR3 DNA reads TGTGCCAGCAGTTTAAACTTGAGGGTCTCAGATAATTCACCCCTCCACTTT. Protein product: CASSLNLRVSDNSPLHF.

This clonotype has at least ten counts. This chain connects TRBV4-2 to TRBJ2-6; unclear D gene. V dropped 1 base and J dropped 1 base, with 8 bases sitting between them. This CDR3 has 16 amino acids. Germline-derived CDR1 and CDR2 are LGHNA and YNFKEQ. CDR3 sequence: CASSQATASGANVLTF. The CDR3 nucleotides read TGTGCCAGCAGCCAAGCTACAGCGTCTGGGGCCAACGTCCTGACTTTC.

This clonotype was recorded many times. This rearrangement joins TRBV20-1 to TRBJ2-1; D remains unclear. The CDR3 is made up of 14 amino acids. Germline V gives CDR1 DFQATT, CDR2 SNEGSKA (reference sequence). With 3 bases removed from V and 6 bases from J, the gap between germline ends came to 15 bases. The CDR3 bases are TGCAGTGCTAGCGTTCCAGGCCGAATCAATGAGCAGTTCTTC. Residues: CSASVPGRINEQFF.

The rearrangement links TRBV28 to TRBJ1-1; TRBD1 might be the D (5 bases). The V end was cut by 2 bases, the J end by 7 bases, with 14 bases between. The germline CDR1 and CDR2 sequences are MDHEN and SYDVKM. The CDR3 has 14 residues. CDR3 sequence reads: CASSLPQGRNEAFF. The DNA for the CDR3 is TGTGCCAGCAGTTTACCGCAGGGACGTAATGAAGCTTTCTTT.

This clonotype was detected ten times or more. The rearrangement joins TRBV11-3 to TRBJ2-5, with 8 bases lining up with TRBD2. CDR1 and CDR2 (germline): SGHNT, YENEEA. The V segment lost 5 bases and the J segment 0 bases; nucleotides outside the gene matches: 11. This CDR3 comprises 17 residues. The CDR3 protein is CASSPGRGGTNQETQYF. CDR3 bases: TGTGCCAGCAGCCCCGGGAGGGGCGGAACCAACCAAGAGACCCAGTACTTC.

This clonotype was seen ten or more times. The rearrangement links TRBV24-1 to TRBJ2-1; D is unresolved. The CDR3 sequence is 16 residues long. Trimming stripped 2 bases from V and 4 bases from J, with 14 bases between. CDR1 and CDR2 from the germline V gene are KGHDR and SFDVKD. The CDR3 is CATSDSLPRSYNEQFF. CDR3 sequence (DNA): TGTGCCACCAGTGATTCCCTACCACGGAGTTACAATGAGCAGTTCTTC.

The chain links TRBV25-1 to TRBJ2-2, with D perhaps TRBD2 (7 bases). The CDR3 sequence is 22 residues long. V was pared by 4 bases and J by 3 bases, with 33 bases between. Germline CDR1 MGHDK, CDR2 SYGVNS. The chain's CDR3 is CASSATSALKGWGGWDTGELFF. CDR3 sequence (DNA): TGTGCCAGCAGTGCGACCTCAGCGTTGAAGGGATGGGGGGGCTGGGACACCGGGGAGCTGTTTTTT.

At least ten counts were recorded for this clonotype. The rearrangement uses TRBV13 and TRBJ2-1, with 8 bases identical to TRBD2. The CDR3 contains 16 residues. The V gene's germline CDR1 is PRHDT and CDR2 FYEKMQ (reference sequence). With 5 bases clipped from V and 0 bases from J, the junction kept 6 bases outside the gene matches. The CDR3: CASSGRGGSSYNEQFF. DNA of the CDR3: TGTGCCAGCAGCGGTCGGGGGGGTAGCTCCTACAATGAGCAGTTCTTC.

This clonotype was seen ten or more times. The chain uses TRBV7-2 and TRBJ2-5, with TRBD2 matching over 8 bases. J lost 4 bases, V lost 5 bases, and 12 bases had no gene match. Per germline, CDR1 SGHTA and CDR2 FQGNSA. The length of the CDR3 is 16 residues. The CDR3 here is CASSRGGWGGRETQYF. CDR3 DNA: TGTGCCAGCAGCCGCGGGGGGTGGGGGGGGAGAGAGACCCAGTACTTC.